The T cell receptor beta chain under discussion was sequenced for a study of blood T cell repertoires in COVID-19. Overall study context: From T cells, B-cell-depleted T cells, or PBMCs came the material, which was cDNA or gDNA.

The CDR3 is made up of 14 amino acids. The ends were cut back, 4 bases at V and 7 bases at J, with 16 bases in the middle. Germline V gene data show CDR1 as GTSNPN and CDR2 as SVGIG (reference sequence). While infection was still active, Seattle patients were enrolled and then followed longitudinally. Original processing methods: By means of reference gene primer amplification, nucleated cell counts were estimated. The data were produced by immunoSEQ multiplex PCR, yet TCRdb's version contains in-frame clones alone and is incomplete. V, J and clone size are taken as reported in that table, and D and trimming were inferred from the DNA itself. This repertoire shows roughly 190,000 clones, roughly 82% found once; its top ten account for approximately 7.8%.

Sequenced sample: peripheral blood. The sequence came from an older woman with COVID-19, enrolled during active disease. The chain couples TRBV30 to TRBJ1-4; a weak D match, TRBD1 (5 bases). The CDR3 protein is CAWNRGGNSEKLFF. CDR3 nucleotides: TGTGCCTGGAACCGCGGGGGTAACAGTGAAAAACTGTTTTTT.